Shown below are 19 T cell receptor beta chains from a single sample sequenced in a study of spatial heterogeneity in lung cancer (dated by TCRdb to between 2017 and 2020). This sample's time point label indicates: sample taken at primary tumor resection. Library generation was performed with 5' RACE. Reads for this sample came from a NextSeq 500. The public reads were quality trimmed at Q25 with fastp and then assembled into clones with MiXCR by TCRdb, keeping productive beta chains. Each CDR3 protein appears once, grouped with its most common genes and DNA. This sample has 20,000 to 25,000 distinct CDR3 sequences in its table, and 5.5% to 7.5% of those were observed once. The ten largest clones represent roughly an eighth of the sample. The material was PBMCs, obtained at surgery. The receptor set was obtained from a male donor with early-stage non-small cell lung cancer.

This clonotype was observed at least ten times. V and J are TRBV19 and TRBJ2-1; D is unclear. The germline CDR1 and CDR2 sequences are LNHDA and SQIVND (reference sequence). The germline V and J ends were trimmed by 7 bases and 1 base, with 8 bases remaining between them. The CDR3 loop spans 13 amino acids. The CDR3 DNA follows: TGTGCCAGTAAAGGAAGTTCCTACAATGAGCAGTTCTTC. Its protein product is CASKGSSYNEQFF.

This clonotype was recorded many times. This rearrangement joins TRBV20-1 to TRBJ1-2; no clear D. Between the trimmed V and J ends, which lost 6 bases and 8 bases, there was a span of 10 bases. The CDR3 has 10 residues. Germline V lookup: CDR1 DFQATT, CDR2 SNEGSKA (reference sequence). The DNA of the CDR3 is TGCAGTGCACTACACGAAGGCTACACCTTC. Its protein is CSALHEGYTF.

The gene calls are TRBV5-1 and TRBJ2-3, with a tentative D call TRBD1 (6 bases). There are 16 residues in the CDR3. The V end lost 0 bases, the J end lost 2 bases, and 13 bases lay between the germline ends. CDR1 is SGHRS, CDR2 YFSETQ, per germline. This CDR3 is CASSLVTGEYTDTQYF. CDR3 DNA sequence: TGCGCCAGCAGCTTGGTGACAGGAGAATACACAGATACGCAGTATTTT. Combining the CDR3 with reference TRBV5-1 and TRBJ2-3 gives the whole variable domain KAGVTQTPRYLIKTRGQQVTLSCSPISGHRSVSWYQQTPGQGLQFLFEYFSETQRNKGNFPGRFSGRQFSNSRSEMNVSTLELGDSALYLCASSLVTGEYTDTQYFGPGTRLTVL.

This clonotype was counted only a few times. This chain joins TRBV5-3 and TRBJ2-7; 7 bases fit TRBD1. TRBV5-3 is an ORF for which the function is uncertain. The junction had 9 bases not matched to a gene; V was cut back by 10 bases and J by 2 bases. The CDR3 is 13 residues long. CDR3 sequence: CAAAGTDAYEQYV. CDR3 nucleotides: TGTGCCGCGGCAGGGACAGACGCCTACGAGCAGTACGTC.

The table lists this clonotype with a few counts. The rearrangement links TRBV7-9 to TRBJ2-3; D may correspond to TRBD1 or TRBD2 (6 bases each). This CDR3 region has 14 residues. Germline V gene data show CDR1 as SEHNR and CDR2 as FQNEAQ (reference sequence). Trimming stripped 5 bases from V and 2 bases from J, with 11 bases between. CDR3 nucleotides: TGTGCCAGCAGCCTCGGGGGCTTCACAGATACGCAGTATTTT. This codes for CASSLGGFTDTQYF.

At least ten counts were recorded for this clonotype. J is TRBJ2-2 and V is TRBV14; D is undetermined. Germline assignment: CDR1 SGHDN and CDR2 FVKESK. This CDR3 is 12 amino acids long. Trimming pared 1 base from V and 7 bases from J, leaving 4 bases between. As DNA, the CDR3 is TGTGCCAGCAGCCAAGTAAACGGGGAGCTGTTTTTT. Its translation is CASSQVNGELFF.

This clonotype qualifies as medium-sized (0.01 to 0.1%). The chain uses TRBV27 and TRBJ2-7; D is possibly TRBD1 (6 bases). This CDR3 is built from 12 residues. Germline CDR1 reads MNHEY; CDR2 reads SMNVEV (reference sequence). The germline V and J ends were trimmed by 5 bases and 3 bases, with 8 bases remaining between them. As DNA, the CDR3 is TGTGCCAGCAGTAACAGGGTCTACGAGCAGTACTTC. The encoded protein is CASSNRVYEQYF.

This clonotype was seen only a few times. The chain recombines TRBV5-1 with TRBJ1-5, with D hard to call. From germline, CDR1 is SGHRS and CDR2 YFSETQ. V lost 3 bases, J lost 4 bases, and 8 bases lay in between. The CDR3 is 13 residues long. Here the CDR3 DNA reads TGCGCCAGCAGCTCGGATTCTAATCAGCCCCAGCATTTT. The encoded protein is CASSSDSNQPQHF.

This clonotype was counted at least ten times. The chain carries TRBV11-2 and TRBJ2-1, with D unclear. The CDR3 contains 11 residues. Per germline, CDR1 SGHAT and CDR2 FQNNGV. V lost 5 bases to trimming and J lost 7 bases, with 6 bases between them. CDR3 nucleotide sequence: TGTGCCAGCAGCCCCCTTAATGAGCAGTTCTTC. This gives the protein CASSPLNEQFF.

This clonotype has just a few counts. The chain employs TRBV20-1 and TRBJ2-1; D may correspond to TRBD1 or TRBD2 (5 bases each). Germline lookup yields CDR1 DFQATT and CDR2 SNEGSKA (reference sequence). V shed 1 base and J shed 5 bases, with 15 bases lying between them. The CDR3 covers 15 residues. The CDR3 region has the DNA TGCAGTGCTAGAGCTTCCGGGACCGCCAACAATGAGCAGTTCTTC. This sequence encodes CSARASGTANNEQFF.

The table lists this clonotype with a few counts. The chain couples TRBV2 to TRBJ2-2; 7 bases agree with TRBD1. This CDR3 has 15 amino acids. From germline, CDR1 is SNHLY and CDR2 FYNNEI. Trimming at V came to 7 bases and at J to 4 bases, leaving 9 bases not matched to a gene. The CDR3 DNA reads as TGTGCCAGCATGGAATCCTGGACAGGCACCGGGGAGCTGTTTTTT. It is translated as CASMESWTGTGELFF.

In its sample, this clonotype was seen many times. As DNA, the CDR3 is TGTGCCAGCAGCTCCGGGGGAGAGTACCAAGAGACCCAGTACTTC. This gives the protein CASSSGGEYQETQYF. The chain joins TRBV7-2 to TRBJ2-5; maybe TRBD2 (6 bases). Germline loops: CDR1 SGHTA, CDR2 FQGNSA. V was clipped by 4 bases and J by 0 bases, with 12 bases between them. The CDR3 sequence is 15 residues long.

This clonotype appeared a few times. This rearrangement joins TRBV19 to TRBJ2-2; 10 nucleotides line up with TRBD1. V lost 7 bases, J lost 4 bases, and 9 bases stayed unmatched. The length of the CDR3 is 16 residues. Germline V lookup: CDR1 LNHDA, CDR2 SQIVND (reference sequence). Written as DNA, the CDR3 is TGTGCCAGTAACCTCGGGACAGGGGATGGCACCGGGGAGCTGTTTTTT. Protein sequence: CASNLGTGDGTGELFF.

A few counts support this clonotype. V usage is TRBV12-3 or TRBV12-4 and J usage is TRBJ1-5; 7 bases align to TRBD1. V shed 5 bases and J 4 bases; nucleotides not matched to a gene: 5. This CDR3 comprises 14 residues. The CDR3 region is CASSPDRPNQPQHF. In DNA, the CDR3 is TGTGCCAGCAGTCCGGACAGGCCTAATCAGCCCCAGCATTTT.

Ten or more counts support this clonotype. The CDR3: CASSQRVVAGKETQYF. The CDR3 nucleotides read TGTGCCAGCAGCCAGCGGGTAGTAGCGGGGAAGGAGACCCAGTACTTC. This chain joins TRBV6-1 and TRBJ2-5, with 8 positions matching TRBD2. CDR3 length equals 16 residues. V dropped 6 bases and J dropped 5; count of bases not matched to a gene: 14. Germline-derived CDR1 and CDR2 are MNHNS and SASEGT.

This clonotype was seen ten or more times. The rearrangement joins TRBV10-3 to TRBJ2-1; D might be TRBD1 (6 bases). Germline lookup yields CDR1 ENHRY and CDR2 SYGVKD. This CDR3 contains 13 residues. V lost 4 bases to trimming and J lost 12 bases, with 16 bases between them. This chain's CDR3 is CAISGGLGQPQFF. CDR3 DNA: TGTGCCATCAGTGGTGGCCTCGGACAGCCGCAGTTCTTC.

V and J are TRBV14 and TRBJ1-2, with D unresolved. This CDR3 is built from 14 residues. CDR1 SGHDN and CDR2 FVKESK come from the germline V gene. With 4 bases removed from V and 6 bases from J, the gap between germline ends came to 15 bases. The CDR3 spells CASSLTDGVNGYTF. CDR3 coding DNA: TGTGCCAGCAGCCTCACGGACGGGGTCAATGGCTACACCTTC.

In its sample, this clonotype was seen many times. The chain employs TRBV28 and TRBJ2-7, with D uncertain. V gave up 4 bases and J gave up 0 bases, with 10 bases separating them. This CDR3 contains 14 residues. CDR1 and CDR2 from the germline V gene are MDHEN and SYDVKM. CDR3 residues: CASSWQLSSYEQYF. The CDR3, as DNA: TGTGCCAGCAGTTGGCAATTGAGCTCCTACGAGCAGTACTTC.

The chain couples TRBV12-3 or TRBV12-4 to TRBJ2-2; 11 nucleotides align to TRBD2. CDR3 length: 14 amino acids. The V segment lost 7 bases and the J segment 6 bases; nucleotides outside the gene matches: 4. The CDR3 DNA is TGTGCCAGCAAAGTAGCGGGGGGGCCCGGGGAGCTGTTTTTT. It is translated as CASKVAGGPGELFF.